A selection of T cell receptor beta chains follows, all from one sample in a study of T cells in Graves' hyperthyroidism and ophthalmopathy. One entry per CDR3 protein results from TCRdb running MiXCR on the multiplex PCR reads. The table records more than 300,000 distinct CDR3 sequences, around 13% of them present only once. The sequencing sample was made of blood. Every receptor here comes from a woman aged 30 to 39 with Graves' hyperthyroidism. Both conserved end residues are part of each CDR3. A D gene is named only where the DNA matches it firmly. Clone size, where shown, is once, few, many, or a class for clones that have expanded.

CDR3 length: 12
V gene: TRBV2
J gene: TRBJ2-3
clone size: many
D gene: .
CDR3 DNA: TGTGCCAGCAAGGAGACCAAAGATACGCAGTATTTT
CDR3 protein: CASKETKDTQYF

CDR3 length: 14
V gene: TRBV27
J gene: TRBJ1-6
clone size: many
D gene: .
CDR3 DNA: TGTGCCAGCAGTTGGGGGGATCCCCATTCACCCCTCCACTTT
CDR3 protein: CASSWGDPHSPLHF

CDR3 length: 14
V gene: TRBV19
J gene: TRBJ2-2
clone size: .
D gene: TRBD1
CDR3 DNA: TGTGCCACCACGGACAGGTATTTCCCCGGGGAGCTGTTTTTT
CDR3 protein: CATTDRYFPGELFF

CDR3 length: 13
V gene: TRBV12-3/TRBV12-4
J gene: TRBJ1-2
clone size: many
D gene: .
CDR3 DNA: TGTGCCAGCAGTTTAACTGAGGGTTCTGGCTACACCTTC
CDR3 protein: CASSLTEGSGYTF

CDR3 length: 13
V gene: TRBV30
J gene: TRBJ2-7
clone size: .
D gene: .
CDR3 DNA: TGTGCCTGGAGTGCAGACTACTCCTACGAGCAGTACTTC
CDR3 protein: CAWSADYSYEQYF

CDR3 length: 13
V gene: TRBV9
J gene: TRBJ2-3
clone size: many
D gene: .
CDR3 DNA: TGTGCCAGCAGCGTAGCTCTCACAGATACGCAGTATTTT
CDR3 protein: CASSVALTDTQYF

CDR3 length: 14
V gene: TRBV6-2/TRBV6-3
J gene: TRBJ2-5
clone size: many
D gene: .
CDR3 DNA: TGTGCCAGCAGTCACGGCGAGTCTCAGGAGACCCAGTACTTC
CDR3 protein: CASSHGESQETQYF

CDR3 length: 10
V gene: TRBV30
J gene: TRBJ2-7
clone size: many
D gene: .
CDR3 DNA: TGTGCCTGGGGCCGAGGCGAGCAGTACTTC
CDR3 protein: CAWGRGEQYF

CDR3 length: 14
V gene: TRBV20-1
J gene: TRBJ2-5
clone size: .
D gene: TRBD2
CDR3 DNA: TGCAGTGCTCTTAGCGGGAGGGGAAAAGAGACCCAGTACTTC
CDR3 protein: CSALSGRGKETQYF

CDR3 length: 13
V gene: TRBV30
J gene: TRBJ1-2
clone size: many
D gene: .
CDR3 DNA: TGTGCCTGGAGTCCCCCCTCCCTTGGAGGCTACACCTTC
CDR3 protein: CAWSPPSLGGYTF

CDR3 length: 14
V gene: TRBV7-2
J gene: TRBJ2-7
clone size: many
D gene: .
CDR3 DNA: TGTGCCAGCAGCCCGATACAGGGATCCTACGAGCAGTACTTC
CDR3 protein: CASSPIQGSYEQYF

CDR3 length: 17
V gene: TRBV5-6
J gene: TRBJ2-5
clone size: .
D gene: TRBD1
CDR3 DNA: TGTGCCAGCAGCTTGACGGGACAGGGGTTGTACCAAGAGACCCAGTACTTC
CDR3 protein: CASSLTGQGLYQETQYF

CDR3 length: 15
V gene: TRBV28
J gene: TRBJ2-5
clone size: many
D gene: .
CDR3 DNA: TGTGCCAGCAGCCCTCCTCACAAGGGAGCAGAGACCCAGTACTTC
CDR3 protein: CASSPPHKGAETQYF

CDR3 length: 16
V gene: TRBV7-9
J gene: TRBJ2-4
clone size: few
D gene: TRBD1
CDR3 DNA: TGTGCCAGCAGCCCCGGACAGGGGGCAATGAAAAACATTCAGTACTTC
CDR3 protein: CASSPGQGAMKNIQYF

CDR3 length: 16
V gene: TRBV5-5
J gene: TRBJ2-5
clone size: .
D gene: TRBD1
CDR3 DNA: TGTGCCAGCAGCTTGGGGACAGGGATTCGAGGAGAGACCCAGTACTTC
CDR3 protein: CASSLGTGIRGETQYF

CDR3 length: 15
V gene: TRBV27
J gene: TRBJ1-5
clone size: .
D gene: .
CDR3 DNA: TGTGCCAGCAGTTTACCAACAGATAGCAATCAGCCCCAGCATTTT
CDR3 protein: CASSLPTDSNQPQHF

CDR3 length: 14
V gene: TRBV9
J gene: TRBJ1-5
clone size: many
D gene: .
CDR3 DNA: TGTGCCAGCAGCGTAGGTGTCAGGGATGAGCCCCAGCATTTT
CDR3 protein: CASSVGVRDEPQHF

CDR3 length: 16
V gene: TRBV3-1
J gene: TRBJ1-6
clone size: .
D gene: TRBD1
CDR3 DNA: TGTGCCAGCAGCAAGCGACAGGGGCTAAGCAATTCACCCCTCCACTTT
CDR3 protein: CASSKRQGLSNSPLHF

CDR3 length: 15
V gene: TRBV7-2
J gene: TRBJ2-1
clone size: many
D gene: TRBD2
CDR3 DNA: TGTGCCAGCAGCTTAGTCGGGGGGGGGGACAACGCGCAGTTCTTC
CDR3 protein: CASSLVGGGDNAQFF

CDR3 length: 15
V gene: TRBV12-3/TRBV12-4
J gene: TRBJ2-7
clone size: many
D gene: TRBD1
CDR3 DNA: TGTGCCAGCAGTTTACGGGACAGGGTCCTAGGTGAGCAGTACTTC
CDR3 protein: CASSLRDRVLGEQYF

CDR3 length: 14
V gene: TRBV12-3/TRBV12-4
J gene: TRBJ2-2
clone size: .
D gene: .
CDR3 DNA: TGTGCCAGCAGCCCCCGGGCTCACACCGGGGAGCTGTTTTTT
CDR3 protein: CASSPRAHTGELFF

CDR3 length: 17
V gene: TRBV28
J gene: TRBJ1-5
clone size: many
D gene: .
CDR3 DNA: TGTGCCAGCATCCCGGACGGGGGTCCTTATAGCAATCAGCCCCAGCATTTT
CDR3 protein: CASIPDGGPYSNQPQHF

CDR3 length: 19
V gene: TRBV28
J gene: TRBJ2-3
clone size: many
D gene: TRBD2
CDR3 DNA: TGTGCCAGCAGCTTACTCACGACTGTCGTTAGCGGGCGCACAGATACGCAGTATTTT
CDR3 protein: CASSLLTTVVSGRTDTQYF

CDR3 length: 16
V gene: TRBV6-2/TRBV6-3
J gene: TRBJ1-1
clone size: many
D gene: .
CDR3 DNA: TGTGCCAGCAGTTACAGGGGGACCGGGGGGCTTGCTGAAGCTTTCTTT
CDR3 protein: CASSYRGTGGLAEAFF

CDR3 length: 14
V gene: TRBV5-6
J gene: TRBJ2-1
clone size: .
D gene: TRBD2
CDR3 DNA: TGTGCCAGCAGCTTGCTAGCGGGAGGGCCGGGGCAGTTCTTC
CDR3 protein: CASSLLAGGPGQFF

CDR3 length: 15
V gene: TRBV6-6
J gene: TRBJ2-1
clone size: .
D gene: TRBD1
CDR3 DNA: TGTGCCAGCAGTTACCCCGACAGGGGATCCAATGAGCAGTTCTTC
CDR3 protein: CASSYPDRGSNEQFF

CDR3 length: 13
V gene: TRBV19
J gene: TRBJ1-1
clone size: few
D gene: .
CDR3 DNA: TGTGCCAGTAGTAAGAGGGGGAGCACTGAAGCTTTCTTT
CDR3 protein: CASSKRGSTEAFF

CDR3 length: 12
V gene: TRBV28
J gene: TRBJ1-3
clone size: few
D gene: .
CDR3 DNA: TGTGCCAGCACCAGGGCTGGAAACACCATATATTTT
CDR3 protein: CASTRAGNTIYF

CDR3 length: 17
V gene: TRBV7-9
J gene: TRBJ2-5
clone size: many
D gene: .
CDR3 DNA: TGTGCCAGCAGCTCAGGCGATTTGGGGAGGACAAAAGAGACCCAGTACTTC
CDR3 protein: CASSSGDLGRTKETQYF

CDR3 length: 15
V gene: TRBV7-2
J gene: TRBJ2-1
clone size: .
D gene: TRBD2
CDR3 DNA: TGTGCCAGCAGCTTAACTAGCGGGAGATTTTATGAGCAGTTCTTC
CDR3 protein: CASSLTSGRFYEQFF

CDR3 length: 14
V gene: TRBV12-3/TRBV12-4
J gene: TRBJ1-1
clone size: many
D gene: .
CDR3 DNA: TGTGCCAGCAGTTTGGGCAGGACCCTCACTGAAGCTTTCTTT
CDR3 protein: CASSLGRTLTEAFF

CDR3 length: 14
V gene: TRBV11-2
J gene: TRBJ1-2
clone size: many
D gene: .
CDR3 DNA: TGTGCCAGCAGCTTAGGATGGGACGGATATGGCTACACCTTC
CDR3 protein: CASSLGWDGYGYTF

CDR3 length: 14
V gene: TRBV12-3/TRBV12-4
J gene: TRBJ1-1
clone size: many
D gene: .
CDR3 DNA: TGTGCCAGCAGTTTCCGCGGGGGGTCGACTGAAGCTTTCTTT
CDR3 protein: CASSFRGGSTEAFF

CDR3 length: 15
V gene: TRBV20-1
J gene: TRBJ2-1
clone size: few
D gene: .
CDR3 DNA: TGCAGTGCAACCCGGGGCGGGGAACGCGGCAATGAGCAGTTCTTC
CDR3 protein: CSATRGGERGNEQFF

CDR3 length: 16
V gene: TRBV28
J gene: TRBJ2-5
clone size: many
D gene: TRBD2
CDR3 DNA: TGTGCCAGCAGTTTTACACTAGCGGGAGCGGAGGAGACCCAGTACTTC
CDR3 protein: CASSFTLAGAEETQYF

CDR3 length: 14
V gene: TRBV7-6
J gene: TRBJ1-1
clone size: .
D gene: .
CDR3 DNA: TGTGCCAGCAGCGCTCATACGGGTAACACTGAAGCTTTCTTT
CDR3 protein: CASSAHTGNTEAFF

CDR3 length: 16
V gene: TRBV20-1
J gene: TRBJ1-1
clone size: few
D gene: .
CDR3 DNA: TGCAGTGCTATCCATTACTGGGGCCCTCGGGGCACTGAAGCTTTCTTT
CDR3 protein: CSAIHYWGPRGTEAFF

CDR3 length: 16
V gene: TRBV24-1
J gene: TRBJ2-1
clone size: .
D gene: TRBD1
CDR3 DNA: TGTGCCACCGGGACAGGGGGGCTAGGTTCCTACAATGAGCAGTTCTTC
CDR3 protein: CATGTGGLGSYNEQFF

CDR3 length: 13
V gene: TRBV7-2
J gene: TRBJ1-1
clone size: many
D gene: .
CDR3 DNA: TGTGCCAGCAGCTGGGGGAAGAACACTGAAGCTTTCTTT
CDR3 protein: CASSWGKNTEAFF

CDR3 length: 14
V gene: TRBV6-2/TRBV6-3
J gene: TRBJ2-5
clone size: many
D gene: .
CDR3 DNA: TGTGCCAGCCGCCGTCGGGACTTCCAAGAGACCCAGTACTTC
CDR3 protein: CASRRRDFQETQYF

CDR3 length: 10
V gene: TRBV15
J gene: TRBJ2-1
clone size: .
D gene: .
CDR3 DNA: TGTGCCGCAGTCGACGCGGAGCAGTTCTTC
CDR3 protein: CAAVDAEQFF

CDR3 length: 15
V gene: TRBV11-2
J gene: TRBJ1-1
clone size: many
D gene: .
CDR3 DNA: TGTGCCAGCAGCCGACCGGGAAGTATGAACACTGAAGCTTTCTTT
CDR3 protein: CASSRPGSMNTEAFF

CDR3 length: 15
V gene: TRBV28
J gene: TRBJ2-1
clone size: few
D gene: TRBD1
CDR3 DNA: TGTGCCAGCAGTCCCTCCGGGACAGGGAAGGCGGAGCAGTTCTTC
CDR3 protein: CASSPSGTGKAEQFF

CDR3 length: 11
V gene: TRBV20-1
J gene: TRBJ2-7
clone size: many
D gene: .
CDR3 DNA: TGCAGTGCTATCAGCCTCCACGAGCAGTACTTC
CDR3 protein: CSAISLHEQYF

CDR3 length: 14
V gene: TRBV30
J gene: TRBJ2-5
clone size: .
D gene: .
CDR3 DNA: TGTGCCTGGAGTGGAAGGAAGCGACAAGAGACCCAGTACTTC
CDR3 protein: CAWSGRKRQETQYF

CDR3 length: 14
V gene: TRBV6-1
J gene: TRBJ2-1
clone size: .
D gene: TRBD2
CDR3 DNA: TGTGCCAGCAGCCTAGCGGGAGATAACAATGAGCAGTTCTTC
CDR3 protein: CASSLAGDNNEQFF

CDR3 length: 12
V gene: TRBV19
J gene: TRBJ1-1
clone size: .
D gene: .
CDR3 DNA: TGTGCCAGTAGTATTACGGAATCCGAAGCTTTCTTT
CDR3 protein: CASSITESEAFF

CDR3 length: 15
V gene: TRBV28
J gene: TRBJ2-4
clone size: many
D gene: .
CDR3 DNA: TGTGCCAGCAGTTTCACCCGGAGGGCCAAAAACATTCAGTACTTC
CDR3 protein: CASSFTRRAKNIQYF

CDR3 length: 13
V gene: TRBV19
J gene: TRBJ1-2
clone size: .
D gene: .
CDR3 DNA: TGTGCCAGTAGTCAAAACTTCGGCTATGGCTACACCTTC
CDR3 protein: CASSQNFGYGYTF

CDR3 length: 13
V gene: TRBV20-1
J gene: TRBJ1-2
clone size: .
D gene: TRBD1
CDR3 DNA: TGCAGTGCTAGTGAGGGGGCCCGAAATGGCTACACCTTC
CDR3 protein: CSASEGARNGYTF

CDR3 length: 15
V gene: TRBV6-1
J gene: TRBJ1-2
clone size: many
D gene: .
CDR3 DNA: TGTGCCAGCAGTCCTCCCGGGGGCAGGGAATATGGCTACACCTTC
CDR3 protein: CASSPPGGREYGYTF

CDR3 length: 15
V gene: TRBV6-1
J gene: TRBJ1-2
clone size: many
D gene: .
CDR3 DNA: TGTGCCAGCTACTACTTCGGAACCTCTAACTATGGCTACACCTTC
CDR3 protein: CASYYFGTSNYGYTF

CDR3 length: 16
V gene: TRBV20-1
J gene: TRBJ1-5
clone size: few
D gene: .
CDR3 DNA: TGCAGTGCGCCGCCCGGGACTGGTCGAAGGCATCAGCCCCAGCATTTT
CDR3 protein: CSAPPGTGRRHQPQHF

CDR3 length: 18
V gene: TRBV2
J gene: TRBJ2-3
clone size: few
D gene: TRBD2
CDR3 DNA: TGTGCCAGCACATCCGGGCTAGCGGGAGTCTTTAACACAGATACGCAGTATTTT
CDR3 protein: CASTSGLAGVFNTDTQYF

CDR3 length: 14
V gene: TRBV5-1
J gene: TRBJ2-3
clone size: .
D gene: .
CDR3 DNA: TGCGCCAGCAGCCTAGGGGATAGCACAGATACGCAGTATTTT
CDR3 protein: CASSLGDSTDTQYF

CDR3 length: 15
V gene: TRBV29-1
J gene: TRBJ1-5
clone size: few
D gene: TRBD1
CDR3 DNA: TGCAGCGTTGTTCTGACGACAGGGGGAGGTCAGCCCCAGCATTTT
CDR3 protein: CSVVLTTGGGQPQHF

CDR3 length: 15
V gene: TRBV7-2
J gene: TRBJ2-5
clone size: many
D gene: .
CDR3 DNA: TGTGCCAGCAGCTTGGACAGCTGGGCCCAAGAGACCCAGTACTTC
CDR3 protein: CASSLDSWAQETQYF

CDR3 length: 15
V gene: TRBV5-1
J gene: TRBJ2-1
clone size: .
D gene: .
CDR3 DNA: TGCGCCAGCAACCGCCAAAATAAACTCATGGATGAGCAGTTCTTC
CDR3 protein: CASNRQNKLMDEQFF

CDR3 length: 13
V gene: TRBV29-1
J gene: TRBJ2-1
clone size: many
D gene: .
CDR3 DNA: TGCAGCGTTGCATCACCCTCCTACAATGAGCAGTTCTTC
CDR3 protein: CSVASPSYNEQFF